This TCR beta chain was identified in a study of shared clonotypes between healthy human individuals. At the level of the study: Every donor yielded three CD4 naive, three CD4 memory, two CD8 naive and one CD8 memory plate. Study-wide results and caveats: Compared with clonotypes that all four donors shared, non-shared clonotypes had lower generation probabilities.

Every donor was a Caucasian adult from Nashville, Tennessee. A CD45RA+ naive subset and a CD45RA-negative memory subset were split from CD4+ cells. TCRdb's table, derived via immunoSEQ multiplex PCR, lists solely in-frame clones and lacks some. Seen here are approximately 1,500,000 clones, about 96% observed once, and the top ten hold roughly 1.1%. Points on this clone: The target antigen is unknown.

Germline V gives CDR1 SEHNR, CDR2 FQNEAQ (reference sequence). The V and J ends lost 5 bases and 3 bases respectively, with 17 bases between them. The CDR3 runs to 15 residues. The TCR originated in a young man in good health. V is TRBV7-9 and J is TRBJ2-7; D perhaps matches TRBD2 (6 bases). Sequencing input: naive CD4+ T cells sorted from blood. As to subset: CD45RA+ positively selected. Here the CDR3 DNA reads TGTGCCAGCAGCCCCCCCGGGAGAACAGGCTACGAGCAGTACTTC. Its protein product is CASSPPGRTGYEQYF.